The T cell receptor (beta chain) described here comes from a study of CD8 T cells in ankylosing spondylitis. Study-wide results and caveats: There was reportedly significant enrichment of clones that were disease-linked in matched ankylosing spondylitis synovial fluid. Certain motif variants had earlier appeared in reactive arthritis synovial fluid and blood. A TCR beta motif made of about 8 highly homologous variants seemed typical of ankylosing spondylitis blood.

Quantitative 5'-RACE was performed with molecular barcodes, and it yielded the TCR beta libraries. TCRdb reanalysed the 5' RACE reads using MiXCR and keeps one entry per CDR3 protein. The table lists approximately 190,000 distinct CDR3 sequences, roughly 13% of them singletons. This clonotype was observed a few times. The antigen is undetermined. The specimen sequenced was blood, either unsorted or a sorted T cell fraction (not recorded which). This clonotype originated in a female donor with ankylosing spondylitis or in good health (not recorded which).

The CDR3 reads CSASGGQGVLDTEAFF. The CDR3 region has the DNA TGCAGTGCTAGTGGGGGACAGGGGGTTTTGGATACTGAAGCTTTCTTT. This sequence joins TRBV20-1 and TRBJ1-1; 11 bases align to TRBD1. With V trimmed by 3 bases and J by 5 bases, 11 bases remained unmatched. CDR1 and CDR2 (germline): DFQATT, SNEGSKA (reference sequence). The CDR3 covers 16 residues.